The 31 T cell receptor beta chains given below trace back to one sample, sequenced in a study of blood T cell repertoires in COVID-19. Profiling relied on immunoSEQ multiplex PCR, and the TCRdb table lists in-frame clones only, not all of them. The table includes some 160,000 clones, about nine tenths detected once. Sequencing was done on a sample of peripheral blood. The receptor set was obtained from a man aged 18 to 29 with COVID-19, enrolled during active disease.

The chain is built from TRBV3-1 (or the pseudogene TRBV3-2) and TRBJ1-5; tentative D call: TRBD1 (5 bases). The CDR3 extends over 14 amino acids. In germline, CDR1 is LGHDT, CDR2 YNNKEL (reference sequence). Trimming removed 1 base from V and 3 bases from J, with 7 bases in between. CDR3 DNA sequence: TGTGCCAGCAGCCAAGGCAGGGCCAATCAGCCCCAGCATTTT. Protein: CASSQGRANQPQHF.

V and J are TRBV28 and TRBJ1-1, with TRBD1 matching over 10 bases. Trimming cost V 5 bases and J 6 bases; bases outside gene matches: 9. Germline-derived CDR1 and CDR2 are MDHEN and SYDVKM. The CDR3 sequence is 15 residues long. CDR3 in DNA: TGTGCCAGCAGTAGACGGGACAGGGGATACCCTGAAGCTTTCTTT. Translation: CASSRRDRGYPEAFF.

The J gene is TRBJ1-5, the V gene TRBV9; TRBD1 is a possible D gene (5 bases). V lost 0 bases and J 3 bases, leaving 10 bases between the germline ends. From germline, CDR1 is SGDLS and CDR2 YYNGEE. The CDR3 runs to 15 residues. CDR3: CASSVGGAVNQPQHF. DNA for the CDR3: TGTGCCAGCAGCGTAGGTGGGGCGGTCAATCAGCCCCAGCATTTT. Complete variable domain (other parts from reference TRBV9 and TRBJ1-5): DSGVTQTPKHLITATGQRVTLRCSPRSGDLSVYWYQQSLDQGLQFLIQYYNGEERAKGNILERFSAQQFPDLHSELNLSSLELGDSALYFCASSVGGAVNQPQHFGDGTRLSIL.

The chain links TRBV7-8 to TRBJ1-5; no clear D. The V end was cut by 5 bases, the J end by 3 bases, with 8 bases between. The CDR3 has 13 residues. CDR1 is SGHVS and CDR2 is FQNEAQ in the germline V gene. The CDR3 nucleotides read TGTGCCAGCAGCCGCGAGCCCAATCAGCCCCAGCATTTT. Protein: CASSREPNQPQHF.

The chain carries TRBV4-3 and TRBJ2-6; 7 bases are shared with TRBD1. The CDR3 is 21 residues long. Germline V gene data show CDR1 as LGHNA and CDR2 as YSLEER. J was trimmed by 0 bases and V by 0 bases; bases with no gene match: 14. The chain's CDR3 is CASSQDVTGIHPDSGANVLTF. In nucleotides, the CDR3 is TGCGCCAGCAGCCAAGACGTGACAGGGATACATCCGGACTCTGGGGCCAACGTCCTGACTTTC.

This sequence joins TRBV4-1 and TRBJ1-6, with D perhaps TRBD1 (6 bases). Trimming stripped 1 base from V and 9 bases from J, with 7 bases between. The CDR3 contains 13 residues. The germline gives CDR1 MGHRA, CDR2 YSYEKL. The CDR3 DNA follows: TGCGCCAGCAGCCAAGGCAGGGGTTCACCCCTCCACTTT. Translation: CASSQGRGSPLHF.

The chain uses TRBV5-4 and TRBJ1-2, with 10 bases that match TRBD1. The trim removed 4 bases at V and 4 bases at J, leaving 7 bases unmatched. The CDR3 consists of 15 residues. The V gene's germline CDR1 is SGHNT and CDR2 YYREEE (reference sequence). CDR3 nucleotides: TGTGCCAGCAGCCGAGACAGGGGGCGCACCTATGGCTACACCTTC. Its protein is CASSRDRGRTYGYTF.

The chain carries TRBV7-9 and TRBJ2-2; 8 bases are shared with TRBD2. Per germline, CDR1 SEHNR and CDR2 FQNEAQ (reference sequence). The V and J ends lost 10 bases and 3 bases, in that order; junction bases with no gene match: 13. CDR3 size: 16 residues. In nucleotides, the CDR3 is TGTGCCACCTGGCCTGGAGCGGGAGCCCACACCGGGGAGCTGTTTTTT. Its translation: CATWPGAGAHTGELFF.

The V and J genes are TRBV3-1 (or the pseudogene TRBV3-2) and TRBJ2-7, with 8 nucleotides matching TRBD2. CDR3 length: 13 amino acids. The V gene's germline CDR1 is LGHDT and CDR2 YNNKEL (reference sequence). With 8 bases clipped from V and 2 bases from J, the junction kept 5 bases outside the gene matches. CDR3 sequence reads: CASLRGGTYEQYF. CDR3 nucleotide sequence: TGTGCCAGCCTTCGGGGGGGGACCTACGAGCAGTACTTC.

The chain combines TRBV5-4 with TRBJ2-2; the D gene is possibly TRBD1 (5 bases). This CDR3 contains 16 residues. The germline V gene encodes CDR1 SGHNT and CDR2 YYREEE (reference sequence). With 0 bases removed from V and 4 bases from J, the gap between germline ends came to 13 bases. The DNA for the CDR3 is TGTGCCAGCAGCTTGGTTCCCAGGGATGTCACCGGGGAGCTGTTTTTT. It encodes CASSLVPRDVTGELFF.

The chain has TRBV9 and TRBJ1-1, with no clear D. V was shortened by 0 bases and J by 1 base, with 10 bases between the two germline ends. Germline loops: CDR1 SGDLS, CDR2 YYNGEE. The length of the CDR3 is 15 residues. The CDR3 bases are TGTGCCAGCAGCGTAGTCGCCGGAGGGAACACTGAAGCTTTCTTT. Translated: CASSVVAGGNTEAFF.

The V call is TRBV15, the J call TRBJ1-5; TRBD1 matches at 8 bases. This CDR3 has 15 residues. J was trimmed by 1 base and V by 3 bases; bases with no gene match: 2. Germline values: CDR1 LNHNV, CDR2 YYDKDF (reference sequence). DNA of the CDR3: TGTGCCACCAGCAGCAGGGGGCCCAGCAATCAGCCCCAGCATTTT. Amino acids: CATSSRGPSNQPQHF.

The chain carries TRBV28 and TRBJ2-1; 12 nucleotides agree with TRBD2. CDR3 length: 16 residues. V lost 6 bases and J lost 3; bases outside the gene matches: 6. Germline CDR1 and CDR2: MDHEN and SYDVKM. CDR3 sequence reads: CASSSPSGRVYNEQFF. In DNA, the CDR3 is TGTGCCAGCAGCTCCCCTAGCGGGAGGGTCTACAATGAGCAGTTCTTC.

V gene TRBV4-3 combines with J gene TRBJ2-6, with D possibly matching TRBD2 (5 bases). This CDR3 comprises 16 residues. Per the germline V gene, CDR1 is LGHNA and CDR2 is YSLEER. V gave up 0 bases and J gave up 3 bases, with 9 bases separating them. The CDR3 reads CASSQDRGNGANVLTF. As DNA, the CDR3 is TGCGCCAGCAGCCAAGATCGAGGGAATGGGGCCAACGTCCTGACTTTC.

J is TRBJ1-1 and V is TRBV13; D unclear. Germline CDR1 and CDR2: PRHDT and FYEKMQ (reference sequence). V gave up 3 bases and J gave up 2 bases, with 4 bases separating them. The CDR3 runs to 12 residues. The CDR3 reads CASSFLNTEAFF. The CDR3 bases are TGTGCCAGCAGCTTTCTAAACACTGAAGCTTTCTTT.

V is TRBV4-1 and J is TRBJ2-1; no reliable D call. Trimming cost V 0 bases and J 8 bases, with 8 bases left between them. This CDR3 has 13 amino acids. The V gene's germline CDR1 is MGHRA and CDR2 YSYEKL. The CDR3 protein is CASSQDRHYEQFF. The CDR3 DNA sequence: TGCGCCAGCAGCCAAGATCGCCACTATGAGCAGTTCTTC.

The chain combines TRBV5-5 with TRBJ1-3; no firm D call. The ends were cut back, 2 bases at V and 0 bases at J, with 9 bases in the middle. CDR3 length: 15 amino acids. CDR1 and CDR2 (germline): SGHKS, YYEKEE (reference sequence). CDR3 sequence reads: CASSLGLISGNTIYF. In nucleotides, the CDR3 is TGTGCCAGCAGCTTAGGACTGATCTCTGGAAACACCATATATTTT.

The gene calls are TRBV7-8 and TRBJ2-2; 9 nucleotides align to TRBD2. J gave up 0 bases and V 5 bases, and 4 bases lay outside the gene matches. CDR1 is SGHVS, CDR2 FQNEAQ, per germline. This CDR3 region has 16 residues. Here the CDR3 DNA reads TGTGCCAGCAGCGGGTTAGCGGGAGCGAACACCGGGGAGCTGTTTTTT. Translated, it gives CASSGLAGANTGELFF.

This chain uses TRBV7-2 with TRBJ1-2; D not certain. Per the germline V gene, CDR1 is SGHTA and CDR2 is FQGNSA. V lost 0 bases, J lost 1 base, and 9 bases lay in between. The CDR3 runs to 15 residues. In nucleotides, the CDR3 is TGTGCCAGCAGCTTAGCGGGCGGGAATAACTATGGCTACACCTTC. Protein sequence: CASSLAGGNNYGYTF. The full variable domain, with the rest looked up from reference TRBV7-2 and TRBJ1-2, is GAGVSQSPSNKVTEKGKDVELRCDPISGHTALYWYRQSLGQGLEFLIYFQGNSAPDKSGLPSDRFSAERTGGSVSTLTIQRTQQEDSAVYLCASSLAGGNNYGYTFGSGTRLTVV.

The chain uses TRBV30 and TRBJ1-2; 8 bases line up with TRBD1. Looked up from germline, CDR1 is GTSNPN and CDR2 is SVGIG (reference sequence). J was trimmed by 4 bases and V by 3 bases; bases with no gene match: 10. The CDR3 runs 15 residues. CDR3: CAWSLTGGVIYGYTF. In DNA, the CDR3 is TGTGCCTGGAGCTTAACAGGGGGTGTGATCTATGGCTACACCTTC.

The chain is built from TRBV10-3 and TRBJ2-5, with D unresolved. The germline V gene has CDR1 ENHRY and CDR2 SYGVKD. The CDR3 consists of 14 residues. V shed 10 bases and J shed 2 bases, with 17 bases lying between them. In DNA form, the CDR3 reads TGTGCCACCCGTTTACTCGAGTTTCAAGAGACCCAGTACTTC. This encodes CATRLLEFQETQYF.

CDR3 coding DNA: TGTGCCAGCAGGTCCGACCGGCAGGGGGCTTCCTATAATTCACCCCTCCACTTT. This sequence encodes CASRSDRQGASYNSPLHF. J is TRBJ1-6 and V is TRBV28; 8 nucleotides match TRBD1. The CDR3 consists of 18 residues. Germline V CDR1 and CDR2: MDHEN, SYDVKM. V dropped 6 bases and J dropped 1; count of bases not matched to a gene: 11.

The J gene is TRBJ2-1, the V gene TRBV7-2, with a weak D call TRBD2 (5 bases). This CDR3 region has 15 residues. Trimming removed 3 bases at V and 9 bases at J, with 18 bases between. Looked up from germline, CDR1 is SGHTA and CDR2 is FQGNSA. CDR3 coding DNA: TGTGCCAGCAGCTTGGACCACTACCCGGGGAGTGAGCAGTTCTTC. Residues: CASSLDHYPGSEQFF.

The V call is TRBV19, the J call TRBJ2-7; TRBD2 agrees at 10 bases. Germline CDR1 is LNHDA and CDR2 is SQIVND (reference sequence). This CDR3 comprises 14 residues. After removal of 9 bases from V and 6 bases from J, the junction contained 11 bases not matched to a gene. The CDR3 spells CASSQSGRAGEQYF. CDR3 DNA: TGTGCCAGCTCTCAAAGCGGGAGGGCCGGCGAGCAGTACTTC.

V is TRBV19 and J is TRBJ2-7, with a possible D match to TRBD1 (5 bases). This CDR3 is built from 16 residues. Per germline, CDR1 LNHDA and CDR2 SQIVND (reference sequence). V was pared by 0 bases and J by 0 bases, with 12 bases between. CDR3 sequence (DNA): TGTGCCAGTAGTATAGAACACAGGTTAACCTCCTACGAGCAGTACTTC. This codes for CASSIEHRLTSYEQYF.

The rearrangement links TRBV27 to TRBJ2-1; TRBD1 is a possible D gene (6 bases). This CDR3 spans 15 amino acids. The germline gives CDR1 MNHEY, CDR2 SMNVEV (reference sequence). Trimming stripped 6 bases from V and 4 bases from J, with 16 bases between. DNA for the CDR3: TGTGCCAGCAGCCACGGTTCAGGGGTGTACAATGAGCAGTTCTTC. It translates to CASSHGSGVYNEQFF.

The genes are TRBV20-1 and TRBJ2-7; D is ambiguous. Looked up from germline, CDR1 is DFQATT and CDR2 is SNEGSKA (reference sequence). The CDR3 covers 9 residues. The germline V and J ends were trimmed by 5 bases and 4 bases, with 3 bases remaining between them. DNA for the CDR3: TGCAGTGCTGCGTACGAGCAGTACTTC. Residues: CSAAYEQYF.

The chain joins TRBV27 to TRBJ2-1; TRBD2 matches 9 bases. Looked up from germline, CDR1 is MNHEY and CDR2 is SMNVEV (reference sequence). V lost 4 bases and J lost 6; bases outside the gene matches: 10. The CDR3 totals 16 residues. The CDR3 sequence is CASSYVRGLAINEQFF. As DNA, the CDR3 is TGTGCCAGCAGTTATGTACGGGGACTAGCTATCAATGAGCAGTTCTTC.

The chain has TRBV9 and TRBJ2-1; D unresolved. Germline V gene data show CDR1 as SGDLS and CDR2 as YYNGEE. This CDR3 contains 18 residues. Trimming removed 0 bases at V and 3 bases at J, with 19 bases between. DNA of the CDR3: TGTGCCAGCAGCGTAGCTCCTAAAGAGCGTGTGAGCTACAATGAGCAGTTCTTC. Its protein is CASSVAPKERVSYNEQFF.

The CDR3 region has the DNA TGTGCCAGCAGCTTAGGATCAGGACAAGCTGGAAACACCATATATTTT. It translates to CASSLGSGQAGNTIYF. The chain combines TRBV7-9 with TRBJ1-3, with a possible D match to TRBD1 (5 bases). This CDR3 has 16 residues. Germline CDR1 and CDR2: SEHNR and FQNEAQ (reference sequence). V lost 1 base to trimming and J lost 2 bases, with 12 bases between them.

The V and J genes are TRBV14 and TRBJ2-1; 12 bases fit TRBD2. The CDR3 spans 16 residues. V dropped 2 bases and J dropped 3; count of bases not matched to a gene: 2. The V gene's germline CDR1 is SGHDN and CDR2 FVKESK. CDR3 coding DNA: TGTGCCAGCAGCCAAAAACTAGCGGGAGGCTACAATGAGCAGTTCTTC. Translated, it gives CASSQKLAGGYNEQFF.